The rows below give T cell receptor beta chains drawn from one sample of a study of regulatory T cells in long-lasting Graves disease. TCRdb called the multiplex PCR reads again in MiXCR, with one record for every CDR3 protein. The top ten clones hold over 10% of a sample with roughly 490,000 distinct CDR3 sequences, approximately 22% of them seen once. Sample: peripheral blood mononuclear cells (PBMCs), taken when the disease was refractory, from a patient treated with antithyroid drugs. These receptors came from a female donor with Graves disease. CDR3s include the opening cysteine and the closing phenylalanine or tryptophan. D genes are given only for firm matches. A row's size may be missing; if present it is once, few, many or a size class.

TGTGCCAGCAGCCCGCAGACAGGTTTGAACACTGAAGCTTTCTTT	CASSPQTGLNTEAFF	TRBJ1-1	-	TRBV7-3	-
TGTGCCAGCAGCTTAAACTCTCAGGGGGGCGGGGAGACCCAGTACTTC	CASSLNSQGGGETQYF	TRBJ2-5	many	TRBV7-3	-
TGTGCCAGCAGTTACTCGGGGGCTAGCGTACAAGAGACCCAGTACTTC	CASSYSGASVQETQYF	TRBJ2-5	many	TRBV6-2/TRBV6-3	-
TGTGCCAGCCGGGGGTCTGGGAACTATGGCTACACCTTC	CASRGSGNYGYTF	TRBJ1-2	many	TRBV15	-
TGTGCCAGCAGTTACTCGGGACTAGCGGGAGGGCCCTACGAGCAGTACTTC	CASSYSGLAGGPYEQYF	TRBJ2-7	many	TRBV6-5	TRBD2
TGTGCCAGCAGCTTAGTAGGTGGGGGCACTGAAGCTTTCTTT	CASSLVGGGTEAFF	TRBJ1-1	many	TRBV7-2	-
TGTGCCAGCAGTGCCCAGCAGGGGTTCGAGTCGGAGACCCAGTACTTC	CASSAQQGFESETQYF	TRBJ2-5	few	TRBV6-1	-
TGCAGTGCTAGTTATGGGGCTGATCGCAATCAGCCCCAGCATTTT	CSASYGADRNQPQHF	TRBJ1-5	-	TRBV20-1	-
TGTGCCAGCAGTCTCTCCGGGGCTTCGACTGAAGCTTTCTTT	CASSLSGASTEAFF	TRBJ1-1	many	TRBV12-3/TRBV12-4	-
TGTGCCAGCAGCTTACCGATTAGCGGGAGGTCCACAGATACGCAGTATTTT	CASSLPISGRSTDTQYF	TRBJ2-3	once	TRBV7-2	TRBD2
TGTGCCAGCAGCCTTTTGAACAGGGAAAACACCGGGGAGCTGTTTTTT	CASSLLNRENTGELFF	TRBJ2-2	few	TRBV14	-
TGTGCCTGGAGTGTTATCGGGGAGCTGTTTTTT	CAWSVIGELFF	TRBJ2-2	-	TRBV30	-
TGCAGTGCGAGTGGTCCGTCTTTCCGACGGGCGTACCAAGAGACCCAGTACTTC	CSASGPSFRRAYQETQYF	TRBJ2-5	many	TRBV20-1	-
TGCAGTGCTGCGGGGACAGCCGGGAATGGCTACACCTTC	CSAAGTAGNGYTF	TRBJ1-2	few	TRBV20-1	TRBD1
TGTGCCTGGAGTGTGAGACGAGGGGCTGAAGCTTTCTTT	CAWSVRRGAEAFF	TRBJ1-1	many	TRBV30	-
TGTGCCTGGAAAATCCCGTTTCCCCCAGAGACCCAGTACTTC	CAWKIPFPPETQYF	TRBJ2-5	-	TRBV30	-
TGTGCCAGCAGTTTTCCTCGGGACTCCCGGGAGCAAAACACCATATATTTT	CASSFPRDSREQNTIYF	TRBJ1-3	-	TRBV28	-
TGTGCCAGCAGTTTGGGTGAACGGAATCAGCCCCAGCATTTT	CASSLGERNQPQHF	TRBJ1-5	many	TRBV12-3/TRBV12-4	-
TGTGCCAGCAGCTTAGTCACAGGGAGCGGAACTGGAGCTTTCTTT	CASSLVTGSGTGAFF	TRBJ1-1	-	TRBV11-3	-
TGTGCCAGCACTCAGTCAGGACAGGGGTTCCCCTACAATGAGCAGTTCTTC	CASTQSGQGFPYNEQFF	TRBJ2-1	-	TRBV12-3/TRBV12-4	TRBD1
TGTGCCACCAGGGACTCTGGAAACACCATATATTTT	CATRDSGNTIYF	TRBJ1-3	many	TRBV15	-
TGTGCCAGCAGACTCCTCCGCTCTGGAAACACCATATATTTT	CASRLLRSGNTIYF	TRBJ1-3	-	TRBV6-1	-
TGTGCCACTTCAAAGAGCGGGGTGAACACCGGGGAGCTGTTTTTT	CATSKSGVNTGELFF	TRBJ2-2	many	TRBV9	TRBD2
TGTGCCAGCAAGGACTACTCAGGTGTGGATACGCAGTATTTT	CASKDYSGVDTQYF	TRBJ2-3	-	TRBV27	-
TGTGCCAGCAGCTTGTACGGAAACTATGGCTACACCTTC	CASSLYGNYGYTF	TRBJ1-2	many	TRBV5-6	-
TGTGCCAGCAGCTTCCTAACGGGTGGTGGCACAGATACGCAGTATTTT	CASSFLTGGGTDTQYF	TRBJ2-3	-	TRBV5-5	-
TGCAGCGTGGGGACAGGGAGCTATGGCTACACCTTC	CSVGTGSYGYTF	TRBJ1-2	-	TRBV29-1	TRBD1
TGCAGTGCTCGGCTTTTTATAGGCTACACCTTC	CSARLFIGYTF	TRBJ1-2	-	TRBV20-1	-
TGTGCCAGCAGCTTAGGGGGAGTAGTGGAGCTGTTTTTT	CASSLGGVVELFF	TRBJ2-2	many	TRBV7-2	-
TGTGCCAGCAGTTACTCCGGGGGGCGGACAGGAGAATCCTACGAGCAGTACTTC	CASSYSGGRTGESYEQYF	TRBJ2-7	many	TRBV6-5	-
TGTGCCATCAGTGATGGGGGGATAGGCTATGGCTACACCTTC	CAISDGGIGYGYTF	TRBJ1-2	few	TRBV10-3	-
TGTGCCAGCAGCTTTACAGGGGATGGAGCGAACGAGCAGTACTTC	CASSFTGDGANEQYF	TRBJ2-7	-	TRBV7-9	TRBD1
TGTGCCAGCAGTTCCTACCCCACGGAGCTGGTGGGCTACACCTTC	CASSSYPTELVGYTF	TRBJ1-2	-	TRBV6-9	-
TGTGCCAGCAGAGAGACAGTCGGGGGTTCACCCCTCCACTTT	CASRETVGGSPLHF	TRBJ1-6	many	TRBV6-1	-
TGTGCCAGCAGCTTAGGTTTCGGCACAGATACGCAGTATTTT	CASSLGFGTDTQYF	TRBJ2-3	many	TRBV11-3	-
TGTGCCAGCAGCGTAGGGGTGGAAGCCTACGAGCAGTACTTC	CASSVGVEAYEQYF	TRBJ2-7	-	TRBV9	-
TGTGCCAGCAGTTTTGTCGGGACAGGGGGTGACATTCAGTACTTC	CASSFVGTGGDIQYF	TRBJ2-4	many	TRBV28	TRBD1
TGTGCCAGCAGCGGTCAGGGGTACACCGGGGAGCTGTTTTTT	CASSGQGYTGELFF	TRBJ2-2	-	TRBV7-9	-
TGTGCCAGCAGCTTAGTTCCTCGGACTGAAGCTTTCTTT	CASSLVPRTEAFF	TRBJ1-1	many	TRBV11-3	-
TGTGCCAGCAGTGTGGAGACAGGGGGTTTGGAGACCCAGTACTTC	CASSVETGGLETQYF	TRBJ2-5	few	TRBV2	TRBD1
TGTGCCAGCAGCCAAGTGGGGCGGGGCGAGCAGTACTTC	CASSQVGRGEQYF	TRBJ2-7	many	TRBV3-1	-
TGTGCCAGCAGATCCTCGGGGGGTCCTTATAGCAATCAGCCCCAGCATTTT	CASRSSGGPYSNQPQHF	TRBJ1-5	many	TRBV12-3/TRBV12-4	-
TGTGCCAGCAGCTTAGTACGGGCAGGGAGGTCCTATAATTCACCCCTCCACTTT	CASSLVRAGRSYNSPLHF	TRBJ1-6	few	TRBV7-8	-
TGCAGCATGAGTCGTGGCGCGGGAGGACCCGAGACCCAGTACTTC	CSMSRGAGGPETQYF	TRBJ2-5	many	TRBV20-1	TRBD2